Listed below are T cell receptor beta chains from one sample, sequenced in a study of shared clonotypes between healthy human individuals. Measured with immunoSEQ multiplex PCR; TCRdb has only the in-frame clones, and not every one. The sample carries roughly 2.1 million clones, approximately 94% recorded once. Sequenced: naive CD8+ T cells from PBMCs. The receptors derive from a man younger than 35 in good health. Some clones in this sample may be carry-over from other donors' samples. CDR3s include the opening cysteine and the closing phenylalanine or tryptophan. The order of the fields is CDR3 protein, CDR3 DNA, V gene, D gene, J gene. D genes are given only for firm matches.

CDR3 protein: CATSRDGTTGVDHEQYF
CDR3 DNA: TGTGCCACCAGCAGAGATGGGACAACGGGAGTTGACCACGAGCAGTACTTC
V gene: TRBV15
D gene: -
J gene: TRBJ2-7

CDR3 protein: CASSLGRAGGTYNEQFF
CDR3 DNA: TGTGCCAGCAGCTTAGGTAGGGCGGGAGGAACCTACAATGAGCAGTTCTTC
V gene: TRBV7-3
D gene: TRBD2
J gene: TRBJ2-1

CDR3 protein: CASSLVYDEQFF
CDR3 DNA: TGTGCCAGCAGCTTAGTGTATGATGAGCAGTTCTTC
V gene: TRBV11-2
D gene: -
J gene: TRBJ2-1

CDR3 protein: CASSAQNTIYF
CDR3 DNA: TGTGCCAGCAGCGCCCAAAACACCATATATTTT
V gene: TRBV9
D gene: -
J gene: TRBJ1-3

CDR3 protein: CASRASLGYEQYF
CDR3 DNA: TGTGCCAGCAGGGCCAGTTTGGGCTACGAGCAGTACTTC
V gene: TRBV6-1
D gene: -
J gene: TRBJ2-7

CDR3 protein: CASSEGLGYEQYF
CDR3 DNA: TGTGCCAGTTCGGAGGGCTTAGGGTACGAGCAGTACTTC
V gene: TRBV7-2
D gene: -
J gene: TRBJ2-7

CDR3 protein: CASSPGGGPTEAFF
CDR3 DNA: TGTGCCAGCAGCCCAGGAGGAGGTCCCACTGAAGCTTTCTTT
V gene: TRBV7-8
D gene: -
J gene: TRBJ1-1

CDR3 protein: CASSPLHRDSAYEQYF
CDR3 DNA: TGTGCCAGCAGCCCCCTTCACCGGGACAGCGCCTACGAGCAGTACTTC
V gene: TRBV5-4
D gene: TRBD1
J gene: TRBJ2-7

CDR3 protein: CASSRGGDTQYF
CDR3 DNA: TGTGCCAGCAGCCGCGGCGGAGATACGCAGTATTTT
V gene: TRBV7-9
D gene: -
J gene: TRBJ2-3

CDR3 protein: CASSLAARGTDTQYF
CDR3 DNA: TGTGCCAGCAGCTTAGCGGCTAGAGGCACAGATACGCAGTATTTT
V gene: TRBV11-2
D gene: -
J gene: TRBJ2-3